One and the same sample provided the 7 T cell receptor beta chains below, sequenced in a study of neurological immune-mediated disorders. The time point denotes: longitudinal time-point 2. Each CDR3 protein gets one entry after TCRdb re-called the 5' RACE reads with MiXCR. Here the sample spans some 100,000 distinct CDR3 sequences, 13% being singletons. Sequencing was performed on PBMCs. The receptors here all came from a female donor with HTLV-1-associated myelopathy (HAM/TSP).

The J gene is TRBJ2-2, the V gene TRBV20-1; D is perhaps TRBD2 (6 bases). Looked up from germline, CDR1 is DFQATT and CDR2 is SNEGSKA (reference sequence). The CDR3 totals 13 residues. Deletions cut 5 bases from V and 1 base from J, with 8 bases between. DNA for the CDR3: TGCAGTGCTTCGCGGGGGAACACCGGGGAGCTGTTTTTT. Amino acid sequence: CSASRGNTGELFF.

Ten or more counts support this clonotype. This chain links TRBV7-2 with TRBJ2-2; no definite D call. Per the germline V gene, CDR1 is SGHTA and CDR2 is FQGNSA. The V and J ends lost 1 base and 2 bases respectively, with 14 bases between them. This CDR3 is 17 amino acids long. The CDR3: CASSLGGWGTNTGELFF. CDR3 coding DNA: TGTGCCAGCAGCTTAGGTGGTTGGGGTACAAACACCGGGGAGCTGTTTTTT.

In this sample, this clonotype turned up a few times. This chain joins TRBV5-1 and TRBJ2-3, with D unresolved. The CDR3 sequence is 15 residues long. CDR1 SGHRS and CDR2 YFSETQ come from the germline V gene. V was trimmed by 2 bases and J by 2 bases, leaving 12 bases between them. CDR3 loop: CASSFRVTSTDTQYF. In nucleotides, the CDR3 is TGCGCCAGCAGCTTTAGAGTTACGTCCACAGATACGCAGTATTTT.

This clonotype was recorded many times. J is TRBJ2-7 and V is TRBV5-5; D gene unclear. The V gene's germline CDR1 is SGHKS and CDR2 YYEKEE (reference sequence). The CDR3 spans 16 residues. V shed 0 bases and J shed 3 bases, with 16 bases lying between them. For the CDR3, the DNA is TGTGCCAGCAGCTTGGCTTATCTCCGGAGCCGCTACGAGCAGTACTTC. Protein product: CASSLAYLRSRYEQYF.

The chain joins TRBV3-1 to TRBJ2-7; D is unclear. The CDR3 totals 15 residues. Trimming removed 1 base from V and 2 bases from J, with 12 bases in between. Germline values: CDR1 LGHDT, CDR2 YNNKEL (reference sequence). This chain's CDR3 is CASSQAWTAAYEQYF. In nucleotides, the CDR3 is TGTGCCAGCAGCCAAGCCTGGACGGCGGCCTACGAGCAGTACTTC.

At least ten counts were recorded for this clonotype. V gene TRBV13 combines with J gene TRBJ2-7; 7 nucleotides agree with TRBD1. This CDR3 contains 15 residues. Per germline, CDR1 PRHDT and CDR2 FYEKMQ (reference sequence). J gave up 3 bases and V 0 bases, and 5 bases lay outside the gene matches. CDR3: CASSLGTGTFYEQYF. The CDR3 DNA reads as TGTGCCAGCAGCTTAGGGACAGGGACCTTCTACGAGCAGTACTTC.

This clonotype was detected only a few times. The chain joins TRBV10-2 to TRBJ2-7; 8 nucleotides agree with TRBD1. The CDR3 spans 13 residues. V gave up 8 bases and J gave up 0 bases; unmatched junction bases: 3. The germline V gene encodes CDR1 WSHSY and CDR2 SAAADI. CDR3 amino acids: CASLTGASYEQYF. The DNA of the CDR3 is TGCGCCAGCTTGACAGGGGCCTCCTACGAGCAGTACTTC.